This T cell receptor beta chain was obtained from a study of cytomegalovirus exposure and HLA in healthy donors (dated 2017 in TCRdb). Context from the whole study: In an earlier analysis of fewer than 750 of the donors, less than 350 Gb of sequence data and 120 million or so unique TCR beta sequences from roughly 200 million T cells were reported. About 330 gigabases of sequencing data and 75 million to 85 million unique TCR sequences made up an early release that covered fewer than 650 HLA-typed donors. Every discovery cohort repertoire had been produced on one sequencing platform. In a later analysis, previously published TCR beta repertoires from 550 to 750 donors were re-analyzed and high-resolution HLA genotyping was added so that TCR occurrence patterns could be studied. A separate validation cohort of roughly 110 different subjects was used in addition to the roughly 620-subject first cohort. Among the roughly 390 genotyped donors, around 81% belonged to the genetic ancestry cluster associated with self-reported Caucasian donors. An earlier analysis of 587 of the donors applied high-throughput TCR beta sequencing to assess whether each TCR beta V gene segment acted as functional or pseudogenic. To predict cytomegalovirus infection status, the study brought together high-throughput TCR immunosequencing, statistical association of individual TCRs with disease status, and machine learning. Four to six DR-DQ haplotypes were handled as single units for association and clustering because linkage in the cohort was strong. The study profiled the T cell repertoires of approximately 700 subjects by immunosequencing and related them to cytomegalovirus serostatus. Among about 400 genotyped donors of the cohort, an average of approximately 200,000 unique TCR beta nucleotide sequences was sequenced per donor, of which roughly 18% were non-productive. The study aimed to test whether signatures of past pathogen exposure could be identified by cataloging public T cell receptors. The later analysis used no new phenotypic data to find candidate immune exposures, relying instead on TCR beta sequences and their occurrence across donors. Alongside the repertoire data, information on donor age, sex, ethnicity and CMV serostatus was compiled. In a later genetic analysis, genome-wide SNP genotypes for about 55% of the roughly 670 donors were used, and that subset was treated as a discovery cohort. HLA typing covered class I and class II loci at four-digit resolution. The number of donors typed differed by locus, with about 629-630 for A, B, C, DRB1 and DQB1, 522 for DQA1, under 610 for DPA1, and approximately 470 for DPB1.

After removal of 4 bases from V and 7 bases from J, the junction retains 5 bases not matched to a gene. CDR1 and CDR2 were assigned from the germline V gene (reference sequence) as LNHDA and SQIVND. The CDR3 goes from the cysteine to the phenylalanine over 13 residues. Here the CDR3 DNA is all that survives: 39 bases in frame from base 1. The cohort consisted of hundreds of healthy bone marrow donors. At the time of sampling, all cohort members were nominally healthy, though unrecorded immune exposures were likely present. The donor was CMV seropositive and belonged to the group of more than 250 seropositive cohort members. Each donor provided a peripheral blood sample, and peripheral blood mononuclear cells were used for TCR beta sequencing. The Qiagen DNeasy Blood Extraction Kit was used to extract genomic DNA from the blood cell samples. This clone came up a few times. Its binding antigen is unknown. There are no base qualities to consult, and no much larger clone falls within one base.

What the study reported, not specific to this receptor: According to a later analysis, parvovirus B19, influenza, CMV and Epstein-Barr virus appeared linked to several top co-occurrence clusters. In vitro tests confirmed that a few of the cytomegalovirus-associated TCR beta chains recognize cytomegalovirus antigens. According to a later analysis, TCR association rates differed among HLA loci, with DRB1 alleles showing the most associated TCRs and HLA-C alleles showing the fewest. A further reported finding was that TCR beta sequences accurately predicted the HLA-A and HLA-B alleles for most subjects in the first cohort. Most CMV-associated TCR beta chains appeared to be HLA-restricted in a later analysis, and the HLA associations seemed to be driven largely by CMV exposure. In a later analysis, HLA-associated TCR beta chains showed more clonal expansion and lower generation probabilities than non-associated chains that were equally common. Because some donors lacked HLA typing at each locus, the association tests relied only on the typed subset. Because the 87-base-pair reads could not distinguish some IMGT-functional V segments, including TRBV6-2 and TRBV6-3, those segments were excluded. Most TCR sequences were seen in very few donors, while some public TCRs were found in many individuals. A later genetic analysis associated a missense DCLRE1C variant with V-gene and J-gene trimming of TCR beta chains, and an independent cohort replicated the association. Because counts were too low, approximately 15 rarely observed V segments, including chromosome 9 orphons, were excluded from the earlier analysis of about 500 of the donors. Linkage disequilibrium might explain the correlated functional status among segregating V segments, but an unknown experimental factor could not be excluded. Sequencing depth was assumed to be roughly uniform across donors in the presence/absence analyses, though that assumption may not hold. This cohort had only TCR beta chains sequenced, and the lack of alpha or paired-chain data limited which features could be detected. In both the original and validation cohorts, the classifier was reported to diagnose cytomegalovirus status with high specificity and sensitivity. In an earlier analysis of 587 of the donors, most TCR beta V segments appeared in productive rearrangements about 87% or about 30% of the time, broadly matching IMGT annotations. The sequencing pipeline was judged likely to have produced a cluster of highly shared sequence variants as a technical artifact. The study listed 150 to 200 TCR beta chains as associated with cytomegalovirus. The authors suggested that the approach could potentially be extended to other disease states and immunological phenotypes. The only immune exposure information available for the cohort was CMV serostatus. When HLA alleles, especially DR and DQ, strongly co-occurred, TCR associations were difficult to assign to individual alleles. A later analysis associated 15,000 to 20,000 TCR beta sequences with specific HLA alleles at a false discovery rate of 0.05. In a later genetic analysis, fewer N-insertions in productive TCRs were reported among donors in an Asian-associated ancestry cluster than the 666-donor mean.

The library was obtained by the immunoSEQ multiplex PCR assay. The multiplex PCR relied on a mix of 60 forward primers for TCR Vbeta segments and 13 reverse primers for TCR Jbeta segments. The CDR3 region of rearranged TCR beta genes was amplified from genomic DNA by a multiplex PCR assay. On the Illumina HiSeq System, the amplified TCR beta libraries were sequenced as 87-base-pair reads. Concerning the study's data processing: In a later analysis, tens of millions of unique TCR beta chains were counted across the 690 or so repertoires, and about 9.9 million of these chains were shared by at least two donors. Raw reads were error-corrected and collapsed into unique sequences by a nearest-neighbor algorithm in which closely related sequences were merged to remove PCR and sequencing errors. Alignment of CDR3 sequences to IMGT reference sequences was used to assign V, D and J gene segments. For a sequence to be retained, a match of at least six nucleotides was required to both a V gene segment and a J gene segment. Rearrangements were classified as productive when the CDR3 lacked stop codons and remained in frame with V and J, and all other rearrangements were classified as non-productive. CDR3 was defined by IMGT convention, running from the second conserved V-encoded cysteine to the conserved J-encoded phenylalanine. The earlier analysis of about 570 of the donors excluded any sequence lacking an unambiguous match to a single V gene segment. In an earlier analysis of almost 600 of the donors, a V segment was called functional when productive rearrangements were above 56.7%, and segregating when the standard deviation between donors exceeded 5%. To diagnose cytomegalovirus status from the catalog of TCR beta chain sequences, a statistical classification framework was built. V and J gene assignment, in a later analysis, came from comparing TCR nucleotide sequences with IMGT/GENE-DB human TR gene sequences. Using the TCRdist pipeline, a later analysis assigned CDR3 sequences along with most-parsimonious VDJ recombination scenarios. In a later analysis, each TCR beta chain was defined by its CDR3 amino acid sequence together with its V-gene family, and reads lacking a unique V-gene family were excluded. In a later analysis, 550 to 650 highly shared, low-generation-probability nucleotide sequences were removed to address suspected cross-contamination and a sequencing artifact. In a later analysis, a clonal expansion index was calculated for each public chain from normalized within-repertoire ranks of inferred template counts. In a later analysis, generation probabilities were computed with a VDJ recombination model fitted to out-of-frame rearrangements, and the resulting probabilities were checked against IGoR. A later analysis scored TCR-TCR, TCR-HLA and TCR-CMV co-occurrence with hypergeometric tests, applying a repertoire-size bias correction to TCR pairs. To estimate false discovery rates, a later analysis permuted the HLA or CMV assignments 20 times. In a later analysis, co-occurring TCRs were grouped with DBSCAN, and TCRdist sequence similarity was added when clustering was performed within HLA-allele-positive subsets. Repertoires with fewer than 30,000 or more than 120,000 public chains, plus five repertoires with anomalous nucleotide sharing, were excluded from co-occurrence clustering. TCRdb carries this immuneACCESS record with in-frame sequences only. Its versions omit some clonotypes, under half of them owing to an unresolved V gene in the studies checked, with the rest unexplained. D and trimming were read from the DNA, whereas the V and J calls and clone size are those reported in that table. In this sample the table shows 100,000 to 150,000 clones, 74% of which occur a single time. The ten largest clones represent 5.8% of the sample.

The TCR sequence derives from a woman aged 45-59 years in good health and CMV-seropositive. Specimen: PBMCs. The chain is encoded by TRBV19 joined to TRBJ1-2; 8 central nucleotides agree with TRBD1. The sequenced DNA: TGTGCCAGTAGTAGACAGGGGCCTGGTGGCTACACCTTC. It translates to CASSRQGPGGYTF.